The clone carrying this T cell receptor (beta chain) was counted at least ten times. Its antigen is currently unknown. An end of the junction differs from the germline gene, which may be a read error. From the reads, TCRdb called clonotypes with MiXCR, one entry per CDR3 protein. In the table there are a few hundred thousand distinct CDR3 sequences, about 30% of which are singletons. The germline CDR1 and CDR2 sequences are SGHVS and FQNEAQ. The CDR3 has 14 amino acids. The data are from a study of T cell repertoires in cytomegalovirus infection. About the study: Matching HLA type, along with CMV infection, was indicated by public TCR beta signatures.

Study observations and caveats: HLA-C-restricted CMV clonotypes gave the most frequent clonotype in two of eight donors. Totalled public TCR beta family frequency picked out people who carried CMV plus the relevant HLA.

The sample comprised PBMCs. The chain is built from TRBV7-8 and TRBJ2-3, with 7 bases fitting TRBD2. This receptor was obtained from a human donor in good health (CMV status not recorded). Some clones in this sample may be carry-over from other donors' samples. The CDR3 loop reads CASSFGGSIDTQYF. In DNA form, the CDR3 reads TGTGCCAGCAGCTTCGGCGGGAGCATAGATACGCAGTATTTT.